These 24 T cell receptor beta chains were sequenced from one sample in a study of beta chain features in type 1 diabetes. The authors reverse transcribed all of the isolated RNA, so sequencing captured expressed TCRB transcripts. Some clones are missing from TCRdb's copy, which holds only in-frame ones; the method was immunoSEQ multiplex PCR. The sample gives 110,000 or so clones, around 40% of which show up once; roughly 0.059% is in the top ten. Source material: stem cell memory CD4+ T cells from blood. These TCRs come from a woman between 18 and 29 years old in good health.

This clone was counted only a few times. The J gene is TRBJ2-7, the V gene TRBV18, with D possibly matching TRBD1 (5 bases). With 5 bases removed from V and 0 bases from J, the gap between germline ends came to 17 bases. This CDR3 comprises 16 residues. Germline CDR1 is KGHSH and CDR2 is LQKENI. CDR3 residues: CASSGSSGRDSYEQYF. The DNA of the CDR3 is TGTGCCAGCTCAGGGTCTTCGGGCAGGGACTCCTACGAGCAGTACTTC.

The V gene is TRBV15, the J gene TRBJ1-1; tentatively, D is TRBD1 (5 bases). Germline V gene lookup returns CDR1 LNHNV and CDR2 YYDKDF (reference sequence). The CDR3 length is 19 residues. V was cut by 5 bases and J by 3 bases, with 28 bases left in between. The CDR3 is CATSPRRTYVGGTDTEAFF. The CDR3 region has the DNA TGTGCCACCAGCCCCCGGCGAACGTATGTCGGGGGAACGGACACTGAAGCTTTCTTT.

This clone was observed a few times. The rearrangement uses TRBV6-4 and TRBJ2-1, with D possibly matching TRBD2 (5 bases). Per the germline V gene, CDR1 is MRHNA and CDR2 is SNTAGT. V was trimmed by 5 bases and J by 6 bases, leaving 14 bases between them. The CDR3 extends over 14 amino acids. CDR3 residues: CASSIRTGVNEQFF. The CDR3 DNA follows: TGTGCCAGCAGTATTCGGACTGGGGTCAATGAGCAGTTCTTC.

A few counts support this clone. The gene calls are TRBV29-1 and TRBJ1-1; 12 bases align to TRBD1. Losses at the gene ends were 7 bases for V and 2 bases for J; bases not matched to a gene: 8. This CDR3 has 15 amino acids. The V gene's germline CDR1 is SQVTM and CDR2 ANQGSEA. CDR3 sequence: CSARGTGGANTEAFF. The CDR3 bases are TGCAGCGCTAGGGGGACAGGGGGCGCTAACACTGAAGCTTTCTTT.

This clone was detected only once. CDR3 sequence (DNA): TGTGCCAGCAGTTTAGGACTAGCGGGAGGATACGAGCAGTACTTC. Protein sequence: CASSLGLAGGYEQYF. This chain joins TRBV27 and TRBJ2-7; 14 bases agree with TRBD2. This CDR3 spans 15 amino acids. Trimming removed 2 bases from V and 4 bases from J; junction bases left unmatched: 1. Germline V lookup: CDR1 MNHEY, CDR2 SMNVEV (reference sequence).

This clone was seen a handful of times. The chain has TRBV7-8 and TRBJ2-1, with TRBD2 matching over 12 bases. Looked up from germline, CDR1 is SGHVS and CDR2 is FQNEAQ. The CDR3 contains 16 residues. Losses at the gene ends were 5 bases for V and 4 bases for J; bases not matched to a gene: 6. The CDR3 nucleotides are TGTGCCAGCAGCGCTACCGGGACTAGCGGGTACAATGAGCAGTTCTTC. Translating gives CASSATGTSGYNEQFF.

This clone came up many times. This sequence joins TRBV4-1 and TRBJ2-1, with 9 bases that match TRBD2. The CDR3 loop spans 17 amino acids. In germline, CDR1 is MGHRA, CDR2 YSYEKL. Unmatched junction bases numbered 11, after V lost 3 bases and J lost 5 bases. CDR3 nucleotides: TGCGCCAGCAGCCAGGGTTCTTGGCTAGCGGGGAACAATGAGCAGTTCTTC. Protein product: CASSQGSWLAGNNEQFF.

This chain uses TRBV18 with TRBJ1-5, with no clear D. Germline V gene lookup returns CDR1 KGHSH and CDR2 LQKENI. V was pared by 5 bases and J by 0 bases, with 5 bases between. The CDR3 loop spans 13 amino acids. CDR3 nucleotide sequence: TGTGCCAGCTCAACAAATAGCAATCAGCCCCAGCATTTT. Translating it yields CASSTNSNQPQHF.

As DNA, the CDR3 is TGTGCCAGCAGCGCCAGCGGGGAGCAGTACTTC. Encoded protein: CASSASGEQYF. The chain couples TRBV9 to TRBJ2-7; D may be TRBD2 (6 bases). CDR1 and CDR2 (germline): SGDLS, YYNGEE. This CDR3 comprises 11 residues. V was clipped by 3 bases and J by 7 bases, with 8 bases between them.

The chain is built from TRBV29-1 and TRBJ1-1, with D possibly TRBD1 on 6 matching bases. V shed 6 bases and J shed 2 bases, with 13 bases lying between them. The CDR3 covers 13 residues. Germline CDR1 and CDR2: SQVTM and ANQGSEA. The CDR3 reads CSVGYRVNTEAFF. DNA of the CDR3: TGCAGCGTGGGATACAGGGTAAACACTGAAGCTTTCTTT. The variable domain in full, with the rest retrieved from reference TRBV29-1 and TRBJ1-1, is SAVISQKPSRDICQRGTSLTIQCQVDSQVTMMFWYRQQPGQSLTLIATANQGSEATYESGFVIDKFPISRPNLTFSTLTVSNMSPEDSSIYLCSVGYRVNTEAFFGQGTRLTVV.

This clone was counted only a few times. The gene calls are TRBV5-1 and TRBJ1-2, with a weak D call TRBD1 (6 bases). CDR3 length: 14 residues. The V gene's germline CDR1 is SGHRS and CDR2 YFSETQ. V lost 2 bases to trimming and J lost 8 bases, with 16 bases between them. In nucleotides, the CDR3 is TGCGCCAGCAGCTTAGGAGGACAGTTGGGGGGCTACACCTTC. Translation: CASSLGGQLGGYTF.

The chain employs TRBV6-6 and TRBJ2-3; D might be TRBD1 (5 bases). The CDR3 has 14 residues. The germline gives CDR1 MNHNY, CDR2 SVGAGI (reference sequence). The V and J ends lost 5 bases and 3 bases respectively, with 12 bases between them. CDR3 sequence reads: CASSAKGVTDTQYF. In DNA form, the CDR3 reads TGTGCCAGCAGTGCGAAAGGGGTAACAGATACGCAGTATTTT.

This clone showed up just a few times. CDR3 in amino acids: CASSPGTGGYNEQFF. Written as DNA, the CDR3 is TGTGCCAGCTCACCAGGGACAGGGGGATACAATGAGCAGTTCTTC. The chain is built from TRBV18 and TRBJ2-1; 11 bases fit TRBD1. The germline V gene encodes CDR1 KGHSH and CDR2 LQKENI. J lost 4 bases, V lost 2 bases, and 1 base had no gene match. This CDR3 contains 15 residues.

This clone was seen more than once but under ten times. This chain links TRBV4-3 with TRBJ2-5, with 9 nucleotides matching TRBD2. The V segment lost 2 bases and the J segment 5 bases; nucleotides outside the gene matches: 15. The CDR3 consists of 18 residues. The germline V gene has CDR1 LGHNA and CDR2 YSLEER. Here the CDR3 reads CASSQLLQGGRAGETQYF. CDR3 nucleotides: TGCGCCAGCAGCCAACTGCTGCAGGGCGGGAGGGCAGGCGAGACCCAGTACTTC.

The gene calls are TRBV14 and TRBJ1-5; D possibly corresponds to TRBD1 (6 bases). V lost 0 bases and J 5 bases, leaving 14 bases between the germline ends. The CDR3 is 16 residues long. The germline V gene encodes CDR1 SGHDN and CDR2 FVKESK. CDR3 coding DNA: TGTGCCAGCAGCCAAGACAGGGTCCAGGGGTATCAGCCCCAGCATTTT. Encoded protein: CASSQDRVQGYQPQHF.

This clone was seen only a few times. The chain links TRBV5-4 to TRBJ2-3; tentatively, D is TRBD2 (5 bases). Per germline, CDR1 SGHNT and CDR2 YYREEE (reference sequence). The CDR3 totals 13 residues. The V end lost 7 bases, the J end lost 0 bases, and 9 bases lay between the germline ends. In nucleotides, the CDR3 is TGTGCCAGCGGGGAGATTAGCACAGATACGCAGTATTTT. This encodes CASGEISTDTQYF.

The chain couples TRBV7-2 to TRBJ1-5; 11 bases match TRBD1. The CDR3 is 16 residues long. Losses at the gene ends were 1 base for V and 1 base for J; bases not matched to a gene: 0. CDR1 and CDR2 (germline): SGHTA, FQGNSA. Written as DNA, the CDR3 is TGTGCCAGCAGCTTAGGGGACAGGGGGAGCAATCAGCCCCAGCATTTT. Protein product: CASSLGDRGSNQPQHF.

V is TRBV2 and J is TRBJ2-1, with TRBD2 identical over 9 bases. Per the germline V gene, CDR1 is SNHLY and CDR2 is FYNNEI. The CDR3 length is 14 residues. V was clipped by 5 bases and J by 5 bases; unmatched bases: 4. As DNA, the CDR3 is TGTGCCAGCAGTCTAGCGGGGAATAACAATGAGCAGTTCTTC. This gives the protein CASSLAGNNNEQFF. Complete variable domain (other parts from reference TRBV2 and TRBJ2-1): EPEVTQTPSHQVTQMGQEVILRCVPISNHLYFYWYRQILGQKVEFLVSFYNNEISEKSEIFDDQFSVERPDGSNFTLKIRSTKLEDSAMYFCASSLAGNNNEQFFGPGTRLTVL.

This clone was seen only a few times. The rearrangement joins TRBV5-1 to TRBJ1-2; D gene ambiguous. The CDR3 is made up of 13 amino acids. V dropped 4 bases and J dropped 5 bases, with 12 bases sitting between them. Germline V gives CDR1 SGHRS, CDR2 YFSETQ. The DNA of the CDR3 is TGCGCCAGCAGCCCTGAGGGAGGGTATGGCTACACCTTC. It encodes CASSPEGGYGYTF.

The chain is built from TRBV9 and TRBJ1-1, with a possible D match to TRBD1 (5 bases). This CDR3 has 14 amino acids. Trimming took off 4 bases at V and 3 bases at J, with 13 bases between the two ends. Germline V gene data show CDR1 as SGDLS and CDR2 as YYNGEE. The DNA for the CDR3 is TGTGCCAGCAGCCGGACAAGGGTAGACACTGAAGCTTTCTTT. Translated, it gives CASSRTRVDTEAFF.

This clone has only a few counts. The gene calls are TRBV29-1 and TRBJ1-2; perhaps TRBD1 as D (6 bases). The CDR3 has 16 residues. CDR1 is SQVTM, CDR2 ANQGSEA, per germline. The germline V and J ends were trimmed by 0 bases and 4 bases, with 18 bases remaining between them. Here the CDR3 reads CSVEDEEGGAGYGYTF. In DNA form, the CDR3 reads TGCAGCGTTGAAGATGAAGAGGGGGGGGCCGGCTATGGCTACACCTTC.

This clone was picked up a small number of times. The chain carries TRBV6-6 and TRBJ1-1; 9 bases are a match to TRBD1. From germline, CDR1 is MNHNY and CDR2 SVGAGI (reference sequence). V lost 0 bases to trimming and J lost 7 bases; unmatched junction nucleotides: 6. The CDR3 covers 15 residues. As DNA, the CDR3 is TGTGCCAGCAGTTACTCAGACGGGACAGGGAATGAAGCTTTCTTT. Its translation: CASSYSDGTGNEAFF.

This clone was seen more than once but under ten times. The V and J genes are TRBV7-9 and TRBJ1-3; D ambiguous. The CDR3 sequence is 11 residues long. Germline V gene lookup returns CDR1 SEHNR and CDR2 FQNEAQ (reference sequence). V was clipped by 5 bases and J by 8 bases, with 7 bases between them. CDR3 coding DNA: TGTGCCAGCAGCCCCGGGGACACCATATATTTT. Its translation is CASSPGDTIYF.

The chain links TRBV4-2 to TRBJ1-2, with D possibly TRBD1 on 6 matching bases. Per the germline V gene, CDR1 is LGHNA and CDR2 is YNFKEQ. V lost 0 bases, J lost 7 bases, and 15 bases lay in between. CDR3 length equals 15 residues. This CDR3 reads CASSQDQQGGSGYTF. The CDR3, as DNA: TGTGCCAGCAGCCAAGACCAACAGGGCGGGAGTGGCTACACCTTC.